This T cell receptor (beta chain) is drawn from a study of beta chain features in type 1 diabetes listed by TCRdb under 2018. Turning to the overall study: Mean age, gender distribution, total cell number and subset yield were not different between patients and healthy donors. A total of about 110,000,000 sorted cells were examined across all samples, and a strong correlation was observed between cell number per subset and RNA yield. The study compared the TCRB repertoires of sorted circulating CD4+ T cell subsets in recently diagnosed type 1 diabetes patients with those in matched healthy donors. Naive and central memory subsets were obtained from all 30 or so donors, but regulatory and stem cell-like memory subsets were isolated from only 8 patients and roughly eight healthy donors. The research as a whole found: PCR might favor shorter templates, but patient and control samples were amplified and corrected together, so any skew would affect both groups equally. The naive, central memory and regulatory TCRB repertoires appeared to resemble one another more closely among patients than among healthy donors. In all four CD4+ subsets, TCRB CDR3 length was moderately but significantly shorter in type 1 diabetes patients. HLA sub-analyses involved small numbers of individuals, so any influence of HLA type on TCRB rearrangement remained unresolved. Fewer insertions and more nucleotide deletions at VDJ recombination sites were observed in patients with type 1 diabetes, implying thymic rearrangement abnormalities. Because cDNA was sequenced instead of genomic DNA, highly expressing activated cells could be over-represented, though the groups showed no difference in activation or CD3 levels.

All of the isolated RNA was reverse transcribed with the High Capacity cDNA Reverse Transcription Kit, so expressed TCRB transcripts were sequenced. Deep immunoSEQ sequencing was performed on naive, central memory and regulatory T cell samples, with an average of around 3.4 million total reads per sample. After sorted cells were lysed in RLT buffer, RNA was extracted with DNase-treated RNeasy Micro or Mini kits, with the choice depending on cell number. Each cell subset was processed separately to prevent cross-contamination, with patient and healthy donor samples processed together. Using the immunoSEQ multiplex PCR, TCRB sequences were amplified from cDNA into 87-bp fragments spanning the CDR3 region. Amplicons were sequenced on the Illumina HiSeq platform. The original methods were these. PCR bias was corrected computationally using synthetic template baselines, and reads within Hamming distance 2 were collapsed, with unmergeable singletons discarded. By aligning reads against IMGT, V, D and J genes, CDR3 length, and insertions or deletions at six rearrangement sites were assigned. Within each subset, clonotype counts were normalized to sorted cell number, and only after that were true diversity and Gini coefficients computed with the tcR R package. The overlap coefficient, calculated on TCRB nucleotide sequences, was used to quantify repertoire sharing. Here the immuneACCESS table is served through TCRdb, limited to in-frame sequences with V and J called. Missing clones are a known gap in these copies; in checked studies unresolved V genes cover under half, and the rest lacks a known reason. For V, J and clone size, that table is used; D and trimming come from the DNA. This sample lists around 300,000 clones; approximately 15% were detected once. Together, the top ten hold roughly 7% of the sample.

In the case of this clone: The antigen it binds to is not known. Base-call qualities are not available, and no considerably larger clone is one nucleotide away.

A single peripheral blood draw of around 120 mL on average was collected from each donor into heparinised tubes. A BD FACSAria II was used to sort naive, central memory, regulatory and stem cell-like memory CD4+ T cells with a panel that included CD45RO, CCR7, CD25, CD127, CD95 and CD27. A purity above 95% was achieved for all sorted populations. PBMCs were isolated right away by Lymphoprep density gradient centrifugation and were stained directly, without culture. Samples were stained and sorted in pairs, with one healthy donor and one patient per experiment, so that batch effects were minimized. Relative to germline, V is 0 bases shorter and J is 1 base shorter, with 7 bases between their ends. The germline V gene encodes CDR1 SGHRS and CDR2 YFSETQ. CDR3 length: 14 amino acids, cysteine to phenylalanine. This entry keeps only the CDR3 DNA: 42 bases, framed from base 1.

Here the chain combines TRBV5-1 and TRBJ1-1, with a weak D call of TRBD1 (5 bases match). Source material: central memory CD4+ T cells from blood. This sequence originates from a man aged 25-45 years in good health. The CDR3 region has the sequence CASSLDRGNTEAFF. The DNA is as follows: TGCGCCAGCAGCTTGGATAGGGGGAACACTGAAGCTTTCTTT.